This entry is about one T cell receptor (beta chain). This clonotype was found many times. The clone's antigen remains unknown. One base away there is no much larger clone; base qualities are not given. The entry originates in a study of tumor and adjacent non-tumor tissue in lung cancer (dated 2018 in TCRdb). In terms of the full investigation: Patients with adenocarcinoma (around eleven), squamous cell carcinoma (2) and small cell lung cancer (1) were included in the cohort. The roughly 15 patients were aged roughly 31 to 80 years, included ten or so men and 5 women, and had TNM stage I to III disease. In total, sequencing yielded fewer than 150 million productive TCRbeta reads, which works out to an average of about 3.9 million reads per sample. The study compared bulk TCRbeta repertoires between lung tumor tissue and matched distant non-tumor lung tissue from some 14 lung cancer patients. For each patient, one tumor sample and one normal lung sample were taken, giving approximately 29 paired specimens that underwent TCRbeta CDR3 sequencing.

Libraries came from multiplex PCR. Sequencing relied on an Illumina HiSeq 2500. TCRbeta libraries were constructed through three rounds of nested PCR with primers (Table S4) according to protocols modified from ARM-PCR. PCR products of 200-500 bp were gel-excised and purified with the QIAquick gel extraction kit before sequencing. Turning to the authors' computational methods: Trimmomatic was used to clean the reads, FLASH merged the cleaned reads into complete CDR3 sequences, and MiTCR assigned the sequences to V(D)J germline segments. Clonal diversity was computed as the inverse Simpson's index with VDJtools. In-frame sequences lacking a premature stop codon were counted as productive reads. TCRdb passed the public sequencing reads through fastp at Q25 and MiXCR, retaining productive beta sequences. Entries are consolidated by CDR3 protein sequence, retaining the most common genes and DNA. TCRdb, not the original authors, processed these V and J calls. A total of 50,000 or so distinct CDR3 sequences appear in this sample, about 70% of them only once. The top ten clones comprise around 23% of the sample.

The research as a whole found: Neither the sequencing platform nor unique molecular identifiers are named or mentioned anywhere in the methods. TCR diversity was significantly higher in younger patients, and higher tumor TCR diversity was associated with shorter overall and disease-free survival. Only around 15 patients were included in the cohort, and the need for larger samples and more detailed clinical data was noted by the authors. Tumor tissue showed significantly greater TCR diversity (inverse Simpson) than normal lung tissue (approximately 430 vs 150, P = 0.0075, Mann-Whitney U test). The top 100 clones accounted for a significantly larger cumulative portion of the repertoire in normal lung than in tumor tissue. Because peripheral blood was not sequenced, blood TCRbeta repertoires in the lung cancer patients of the study were not examined.

RNA was isolated from bulk unsorted tissue, and RNA quality was assessed with a NanoDrop ND-1000 and an Agilent 2100. The normal lung samples consisted of distant non-tumor tissue collected more than 3 cm from the tumor edge. The donors were newly diagnosed lung cancer patients admitted for thoracic surgery in China from August to November 2014 who had not received prior chemotherapy. Anyone who had undergone radiotherapy or chemotherapy before, or who had another cancer at the same time, was left out of the study. Surgical tissue pieces of roughly 1-2.2 cm3 were preserved in RNAlater solution and were kept at -80 degrees C until use. The CDR3 runs 12 amino acids, cysteine and phenylalanine included. Here the CDR3 DNA is all that survives: 36 bases in frame from base 1. From V the trimming removes 6 bases and from J it removes 3 bases, while the gene matches leave 2 bases of the junction unaccounted for. CDR1 and CDR2 (MNHEY, SVGEGT) derive from the germline V gene.

The chain links TRBV6-2 or TRBV6-3 with TRBJ2-7; TRBD1 aligns with 7 central bases. This TCR was sampled from an older woman with non-small cell lung cancer. Material for sequencing was distant non-tumor lung tissue. Read as DNA, the sequence is TGTGCCAGCAGCACAGGGGACTACGAGCAGTACTTC. This is translated as CASSTGDYEQYF.